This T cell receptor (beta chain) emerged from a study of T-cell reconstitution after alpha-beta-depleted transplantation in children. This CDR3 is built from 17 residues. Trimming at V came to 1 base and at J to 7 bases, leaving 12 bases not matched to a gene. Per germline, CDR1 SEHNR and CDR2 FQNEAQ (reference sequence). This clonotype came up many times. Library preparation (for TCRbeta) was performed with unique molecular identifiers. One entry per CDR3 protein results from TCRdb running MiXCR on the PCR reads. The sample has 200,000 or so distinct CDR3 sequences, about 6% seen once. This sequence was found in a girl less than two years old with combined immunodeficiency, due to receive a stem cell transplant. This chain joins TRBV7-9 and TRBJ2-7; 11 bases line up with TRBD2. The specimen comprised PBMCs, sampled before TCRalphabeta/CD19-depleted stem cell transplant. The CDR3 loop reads CASSLELAGAAMREQYF. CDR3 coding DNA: TGTGCCAGCAGCTTAGAACTAGCGGGAGCCGCTATGAGGGAGCAGTACTTC.